Listed below are T cell receptor beta chains from one sample, sequenced in a study of T cells in Graves' hyperthyroidism and ophthalmopathy. TCRdb called the multiplex PCR reads again in MiXCR, with one record for every CDR3 protein. The sample has more than 500,000 distinct CDR3 sequences, about 15% seen once. Sample: blood. These TCRs come from a woman aged 40 to 49 with Graves' hyperthyroidism. Each CDR3 is given with its conserved first and last residue. The D gene is left open where the match is weak. For some rows the clone size is stated as once, few or many, or as a class when expanded; others skip it.

length	V	size	D	J	CDR3	DNA
17	TRBV6-1	.	TRBD2	TRBJ2-1	CASSYFGLAGGPSEQFF	TGTGCCAGCAGCTACTTCGGACTAGCGGGAGGGCCGAGTGAGCAGTTCTTC
17	TRBV7-8	few	TRBD2	TRBJ2-1	CASSLAGLAGSRDEQFF	TGTGCCAGCAGCTTAGCAGGACTAGCGGGGTCTCGGGATGAGCAGTTCTTC
15	TRBV5-1	many	TRBD1	TRBJ1-2	CASSLAGTGESGYTF	TGCGCCAGCAGCTTGGCCGGGACAGGAGAAAGTGGCTACACCTTC
14	TRBV5-1	.	.	TRBJ2-7	CASSLASGGDEQYF	TGCGCCAGCAGCTTGGCCTCCGGTGGGGACGAGCAGTACTTC
16	TRBV7-3	few	.	TRBJ2-7	CASSLTGAGSSYEQYF	TGTGCCAGCAGCTTAACAGGGGCAGGCAGCTCCTACGAGCAGTACTTC
14	TRBV12-3/TRBV12-4	many	.	TRBJ1-1	CASTSSGGNTEAFF	TGTGCCAGCACCAGCTCCGGGGGGAACACTGAAGCTTTCTTT
15	TRBV5-1	many	TRBD2	TRBJ2-1	CASSPGVAGDNEQFF	TGCGCCAGCAGCCCCGGGGTAGCGGGAGACAATGAGCAGTTCTTC
14	TRBV30	many	TRBD1	TRBJ2-7	CAWSVGGLNYEQYF	TGTGCCTGGAGTGTAGGGGGCTTAAATTACGAGCAGTACTTC
12	TRBV30	once	TRBD1	TRBJ2-7	CAWKDRAYEQYF	TGTGCCTGGAAGGACAGGGCCTACGAGCAGTACTTC
15	TRBV20-1	many	.	TRBJ1-1	CSARGRTWRDTEAFF	TGCAGTGCTAGAGGCAGGACATGGAGGGACACTGAAGCTTTCTTT
16	TRBV27	.	TRBD1	TRBJ2-7	CASSFLPTGDHYEQYF	TGTGCCAGCAGTTTTCTTCCGACAGGGGACCACTACGAGCAGTACTTC
15	TRBV14	many	.	TRBJ1-6	CASSQGGASNSPLHF	TGTGCCAGCAGCCAAGGGGGGGCGAGCAATTCACCCCTCCACTTT
16	TRBV20-1	few	TRBD1	TRBJ1-2	CSAKTSTGGGGYGYTF	TGCAGTGCCAAAACCTCGACAGGGGGCGGAGGGTATGGCTACACCTTC
13	TRBV24-1	few	.	TRBJ2-7	CATSDPQSYEQYF	TGTGCCACCAGTGACCCCCAGAGCTACGAGCAGTACTTC
14	TRBV6-1	many	.	TRBJ1-5	CASHLGGSNQPQHF	TGTGCCAGCCACCTGGGGGGTAGCAATCAGCCCCAGCATTTT
10	TRBV20-1	few	.	TRBJ1-1	CSAATEEAFF	TGCAGTGCTGCGACAGAAGAAGCTTTCTTT
15	TRBV29-1	many	TRBD2	TRBJ2-3	CSVEGAGGPGDTQYF	TGCAGCGTTGAAGGAGCGGGAGGGCCTGGAGATACGCAGTATTTT
10	TRBV29-1	.	.	TRBJ1-1	CSVRTVEAFF	TGCAGCGTCCGGACAGTGGAAGCTTTCTTT
16	TRBV7-9	.	.	TRBJ2-7	CASSPPPGNSSYEQYF	TGTGCCAGCAGCCCTCCCCCGGGGAATAGCTCCTACGAGCAGTACTTC
13	TRBV5-8	few	.	TRBJ2-1	CATGTGNYNEQFF	TGTGCCACCGGGACGGGGAACTACAATGAGCAGTTCTTC
15	TRBV24-1	many	TRBD1	TRBJ2-5	CATSDAGQVQETQYF	TGTGCCACCAGTGATGCCGGACAGGTCCAAGAGACCCAGTACTTC
15	TRBV28	few	.	TRBJ2-4	CASSLAGPAKNIQYF	TGTGCCAGCAGCTTGGCGGGACCGGCCAAAAACATTCAGTACTTC
16	TRBV7-8	many	.	TRBJ2-1	CASSYLRTRGNNEQFF	TGTGCCAGCAGCTACTTAAGAACTAGGGGTAACAATGAGCAGTTCTTC
12	TRBV19	few	.	TRBJ2-1	CASSIDMGEQFF	TGTGCCAGTAGTATAGATATGGGTGAGCAGTTCTTC
17	TRBV24-1	few	.	TRBJ1-6	CATSDLRQTPSGSPLHF	TGTGCCACCAGTGATTTGCGGCAGACCCCGTCGGGTTCACCCCTCCACTTT
14	TRBV6-1	.	.	TRBJ1-2	CASSANTGIGGYTF	TGTGCCAGCAGTGCCAACACAGGGATCGGTGGCTACACCTTC
13	TRBV9	many	.	TRBJ2-3	CASSVAIGDTQYF	TGTGCCAGCAGCGTAGCTATTGGAGATACGCAGTATTTT
14	TRBV19	few	TRBD2	TRBJ2-1	CASTGRALSNEQFF	TGTGCCAGTACCGGGAGGGCCTTGAGTAATGAGCAGTTCTTC
15	TRBV2	many	.	TRBJ2-3	CASSSGTISTDTQYF	TGTGCCAGCAGTTCCGGGACAATAAGCACAGATACGCAGTATTTT
14	TRBV28	many	TRBD1	TRBJ1-2	CASSLGQSYYGYTF	TGTGCCAGCAGCCTGGGACAGAGTTACTATGGCTACACCTTC
13	TRBV7-9	many	TRBD1	TRBJ1-1	CASSPGTGGEAFF	TGTGCCAGCTCACCAGGGACAGGGGGCGAAGCTTTCTTT
14	TRBV7-2	many	.	TRBJ2-2	CASSSGIFTGELFF	TGTGCCAGCAGCTCGGGGATCTTCACCGGGGAGCTGTTTTTT
17	TRBV28	few	TRBD1	TRBJ2-2	CASRPPAGQDTTGELFF	TGTGCCAGCAGGCCACCCGCGGGACAGGACACTACCGGGGAGCTGTTTTTT
17	TRBV10-3	many	.	TRBJ2-2	CAISEPTGRSTTGELFF	TGTGCCATCAGTGAGCCGACGGGGCGGAGCACCACCGGGGAGCTGTTTTTT
16	TRBV7-2	many	.	TRBJ2-5	CASSLGDPSVKETQYF	TGTGCCAGCAGCTTAGGCGACCCTAGCGTGAAAGAGACCCAGTACTTC
15	TRBV11-2	many	.	TRBJ2-7	CASSLGQVSSYEQYF	TGTGCCAGCAGCTTAGGACAGGTCAGCTCCTACGAGCAGTACTTC
19	TRBV14	.	.	TRBJ2-3	CASSSPAEAWGRSADTQYF	TGTGCCAGCAGCTCTCCTGCTGAGGCTTGGGGGAGGTCGGCAGATACGCAGTATTTT
14	TRBV25-1	.	.	TRBJ1-3	CASSEGGYGNTIYF	TGTGCCAGCAGTGAAGGGGGGTATGGAAACACCATATATTTT
16	TRBV19	many	.	TRBJ2-1	CASSIGGSVSYNEQFF	TGTGCCAGTAGTATAGGCGGGTCAGTCTCCTACAATGAGCAGTTCTTC
17	TRBV15	.	TRBD1	TRBJ2-7	CATSSGTGLTYGVEQYF	TGTGCCACCAGCAGCGGGACAGGTTTGACCTATGGGGTCGAGCAGTACTTC
17	TRBV12-3/TRBV12-4	many	.	TRBJ1-4	CASSPTGTKLTNEKLFF	TGTGCCAGCAGTCCAACGGGGACGAAACTTACTAATGAAAAACTGTTTTTT
15	TRBV28	few	.	TRBJ2-7	CASSLTGTYSYEQCF	TGTGCCAGCAGTTTAACCGGGACCTATTCCTACGAGCAGTGCTTC
17	TRBV5-1	many	TRBD2	TRBJ2-1	CASSLAGVGAGGNEQFF	TGCGCCAGCAGCTTGGCGGGGGTCGGAGCGGGAGGTAATGAGCAGTTCTTC
15	TRBV3-1	.	.	TRBJ2-5	CASSQIQGVKETQYF	TGTGCCAGCAGCCAAATACAGGGTGTTAAGGAGACCCAGTACTTC
13	TRBV29-1	few	.	TRBJ1-1	CSVKRGENTEAFF	TGCAGCGTGAAACGTGGAGAGAACACTGAAGCTTTCTTT
11	TRBV5-1	.	.	TRBJ2-5	CATRLEETQYF	TGCGCCACCCGTTTAGAGGAGACCCAGTACTTC
15	TRBV2	many	TRBD2	TRBJ2-1	CASSGSGTYGNEQFF	TGTGCCAGCAGTGGCAGCGGGACTTACGGTAATGAGCAGTTCTTC
17	TRBV25-1	.	TRBD1	TRBJ2-1	CASSDTIGDRAYNEQFF	TGTGCCAGCAGTGACACGATCGGGGACAGGGCCTACAATGAGCAGTTCTTC
12	TRBV7-9	few	.	TRBJ1-2	CAGTWGVEGYTF	TGTGCCGGAACCTGGGGGGTGGAAGGCTACACCTTC
13	TRBV10-1	.	.	TRBJ2-7	CASSESISYEQYF	TGCGCCAGCAGTGAGTCGATTAGTTACGAGCAGTACTTC
12	TRBV29-1	many	.	TRBJ1-2	CSARDPGYGYTF	TGCAGCGCCAGGGACCCAGGGTATGGCTACACCTTC
15	TRBV28	few	TRBD2	TRBJ2-5	CASSSPTSGTETQYF	TGTGCCAGCAGTTCCCCGACTAGCGGGACTGAGACCCAGTACTTC
17	TRBV28	many	.	TRBJ2-7	CASSSRDLYPLTYEQYF	TGTGCCAGCAGTTCCCGGGACCTTTATCCCTTAACCTACGAGCAGTACTTC
14	TRBV9	many	.	TRBJ2-1	CASSVSRDYNEQFF	TGTGCCAGCAGCGTATCTAGGGACTACAATGAGCAGTTCTTC
16	TRBV6-1	.	.	TRBJ2-7	CASSGARFPISYEQYF	TGTGCCAGCAGTGGAGCTAGGTTTCCAATCTCCTACGAGCAGTACTTC